Shown below are 9 T cell receptor beta chains from a single sample sequenced in a study of Graves' ophthalmopathy and Graves' hyperthyroidism. CDR3 regions of TCR beta were amplified from RNA transcripts. HTBI primers were used in a first-round RT-PCR, which preceded a second-round multiplex PCR. TCRdb analysed the multiplex PCR reads with MiXCR anew, one entry per CDR3 protein. The sample carries 500,000 to 800,000 distinct CDR3 sequences, about two fifths recorded once. Specimen: peripheral blood. The source is an adult man with Graves' ophthalmopathy.

The table lists this clonotype with many counts. This chain joins TRBV12-3 or TRBV12-4 and TRBJ2-7; 9 bases are shared with TRBD1. Trimming cost V 6 bases and J 5 bases; bases outside gene matches: 11. There are 15 residues in the CDR3. CDR3 sequence: CASSQIGTGSHEQYF. As DNA, the CDR3 is TGTGCCAGCAGCCAAATCGGGACAGGGTCCCACGAGCAGTACTTC.

The chain recombines TRBV9 with TRBJ2-5, with 8 bases identical to TRBD2. Germline V gene sequence: CDR1 SGDLS, CDR2 YYNGEE. Trimming at V came to 3 bases and at J to 4 bases, leaving 8 bases not matched to a gene. This CDR3 is 15 amino acids long. The CDR3 DNA is TGTGCCAGCAGCGCCCTCCGGAGCGGGGGAGAGACCCAGTACTTC. Protein: CASSALRSGGETQYF. Using reference TRBV9 and TRBJ2-5 for the parts outside the CDR3, the full variable domain is DSGVTQTPKHLITATGQRVTLRCSPRSGDLSVYWYQQSLDQGLQFLIQYYNGEERAKGNILERFSAQQFPDLHSELNLSSLELGDSALYFCASSALRSGGETQYFGPGTRLLVL.

V usage is TRBV7-7 and J usage is TRBJ2-5, with 14 bases lining up with TRBD2. The J call is uncertain, as TRBJ2-1 better fits the DNA end. CDR3 length: 15 amino acids. Germline CDR1 SSHAT, CDR2 FNYEAQ (reference sequence). CDR3 amino acids: CASSSGTSGSSRQFF. DNA of the CDR3: TGTGCCAGCAGCTCCGGGACTAGCGGGAGCTCGAGGCAGTTCTTC.

The chain links TRBV9 to TRBJ2-5, with D tentatively TRBD2 (5 bases). The V and J ends lost 0 bases and 9 bases respectively, with 12 bases between them. This CDR3 has 13 amino acids. In germline, CDR1 is SGDLS, CDR2 YYNGEE. CDR3 sequence: CASSVGGNQPQYF. The CDR3 coding sequence is TGTGCCAGCAGCGTAGGAGGGAATCAGCCCCAGTACTTC.

The chain combines TRBV5-1 with TRBJ1-4; possible D gene TRBD1, 6 bases. CDR1 is SGHRS and CDR2 is YFSETQ in the germline V gene. The CDR3 contains 15 residues. Deletions cut 5 bases from V and 8 bases from J, with 19 bases between. CDR3 region: CASRPYREEREKLFF. CDR3 bases: TGCGCCAGCAGACCGTACAGGGAGGAGAGAGAAAAACTGTTTTTT.

This clonotype has a count of ten or more. The J gene is TRBJ2-7, the V gene TRBV10-3; the D is unclear. V lost 8 bases and J 3 bases, leaving 11 bases between the germline ends. The CDR3 is 12 amino acids. Germline CDR1 reads ENHRY; CDR2 reads SYGVKD. In DNA, the CDR3 is TGTGCCATCGGGTTCACCTACTACGAGCAGTACTTC. It specifies CAIGFTYYEQYF.

For this clonotype: The junction shows a germline mismatch at one end, possibly a read error. The rearrangement uses TRBV5-5 and TRBJ2-2; 7 bases are shared with TRBD2. Germline V gene data show CDR1 as SGHKS and CDR2 as YYEKEE (reference sequence). This CDR3 comprises 15 residues. The CDR3: CASSLSGASTGELFF. Written as DNA, the CDR3 is TGCGCCAGCAGCCTAAGCGGGGCGTCCACCGGGGAGCTGTTTTTT.

With regard to this clonotype: A clone one base away is much larger, so this may be a read error. V is TRBV10-3 and J is TRBJ2-2; a weak D match, TRBD2 (6 bases). CDR3 length: 13 residues. Germline values: CDR1 ENHRY, CDR2 SYGVKD. In DNA, the CDR3 is TGTGTCAGCAGTGAGACTAGCACCGGGGAGCTGTTTTTT. It is translated as CVSSETSTGELFF.

This rearrangement joins TRBV10-3 to TRBJ1-5, with a weak D call TRBD1 (5 bases). V was trimmed by 2 bases and J by 3 bases, leaving 14 bases between them. From germline, CDR1 is ENHRY and CDR2 SYGVKD. The length of the CDR3 is 16 residues. The CDR3 loop reads CAISEGTPGHNQPQHF. DNA of the CDR3: TGTGCCATCAGTGAGGGGACCCCCGGCCACAATCAGCCCCAGCATTTT.